The source of this TCR beta chain is a study of cytomegalovirus exposure and HLA in healthy donors. Across the whole study: Counted in an early data release were some 81 million unique TCRs from HLA-typed donors. Falling in the Caucasian-associated ancestry cluster were about 82% of approximately 400 genotyped donors.

This CDR3 is built from 15 residues. Germline V CDR1 and CDR2: SGHRS, YFSETQ. V shed 6 bases, J shed 0 bases, and the junction held 6 bases outside the gene matches. Primers included in the PCR were 60 Vbeta and 13 Jbeta primers. Generated by immunoSEQ multiplex PCR, the TCRdb table keeps only in-frame clones and is missing some. Altogether 250,000 to 350,000 clones are present, 72% being singletons, with the ten largest covering 2% to 2.5%. Study-level results: In a later analysis, most CMV-associated TCR beta chains appeared HLA-restricted. The authors considered a cluster of highly shared sequence variants likely to be a sequencing artifact.

A word on this clone: As yet, its antigen is unknown.

This chain joins TRBV5-1 and TRBJ2-3, with TRBD1 matching 8 bases. The sequence derives from a female donor in good health and CMV-seronegative. What was sequenced was PBMCs. The CDR3 region is CASKNRGESTDTQYF. The CDR3 DNA reads TGCGCCAGCAAAAACAGGGGGGAGAGCACAGATACGCAGTATTTT.